Following are 18 T cell receptor beta chains from one sample sequenced in a study of cytomegalovirus exposure and HLA in healthy donors. It was with 60 Vbeta and 13 Jbeta primers that the PCR ran. Only in-frame clones appear in the TCRdb table, and some are missing; sequencing was by immunoSEQ multiplex PCR. The data show some 150,000 clones, 75% to 90% seen once. The sequenced sample consisted of PBMCs. The receptor source for this set is a woman aged 25-40 years in good health and CMV-seronegative.

The chain carries TRBV29-1 and TRBJ1-1; 9 bases are shared with TRBD1. This CDR3 comprises 14 residues. Germline V lookup: CDR1 SQVTM, CDR2 ANQGSEA. The V and J ends lost 3 bases and 3 bases, in that order; junction bases with no gene match: 5. The CDR3 reads CSVDYTGGYTEAFF. The CDR3 nucleotides read TGCAGCGTTGATTATACAGGGGGCTACACTGAAGCTTTCTTT.

CDR3 in DNA: TGTGCCAGTAGTATCACCTCGGGGAGGAGCTCCTACAATGAGCAGTTCTTC. Translating gives CASSITSGRSSYNEQFF. The V gene is TRBV19, the J gene TRBJ2-1; possibly TRBD2 for D (6 bases). In germline, CDR1 is LNHDA, CDR2 SQIVND (reference sequence). The CDR3 is 17 amino acids. Trimming shortened V by 3 bases and J by 0 bases, and 15 bases separated the two germline ends.

V and J are TRBV11-2 and TRBJ2-5; D gene ambiguous. This CDR3 spans 14 amino acids. Trimming cost V 5 bases and J 0 bases, with 10 bases left between them. Germline V lookup: CDR1 SGHAT, CDR2 FQNNGV. The CDR3 loop reads CASSRLLYQETQYF. For the CDR3, the DNA is TGTGCCAGCAGCAGACTTCTGTACCAAGAGACCCAGTACTTC.

This clone is a singleton in its sample. The chain couples TRBV5-1 to TRBJ2-5; 13 nucleotides match TRBD2. This CDR3 is built from 15 residues. Germline V gene data show CDR1 as SGHRS and CDR2 as YFSETQ. The junction had 3 bases not matched to a gene; V was cut back by 2 bases and J by 5 bases. In DNA, the CDR3 is TGCGCCAGCAGCTTCGGGACTAGCGGGGTTGAGACCCAGTACTTC. This gives the protein CASSFGTSGVETQYF.

The chain links TRBV9 to TRBJ2-7; no firm D call. The CDR3 is 16 amino acids. V was clipped by 3 bases and J by 0 bases, with 16 bases between them. Germline V gene sequence: CDR1 SGDLS, CDR2 YYNGEE. CDR3 protein: CASSANYKAPSYEQYF. The CDR3, as DNA: TGTGCCAGCAGCGCTAACTACAAGGCCCCCTCCTACGAGCAGTACTTC. The variable domain in full, completed from reference TRBV9 and TRBJ2-7, reads DSGVTQTPKHLITATGQRVTLRCSPRSGDLSVYWYQQSLDQGLQFLIQYYNGEERAKGNILERFSAQQFPDLHSELNLSSLELGDSALYFCASSANYKAPSYEQYFGPGTRLTVT.

This clone appeared a few times. The CDR3 DNA reads TGTGCCAGCCCAGATGACACTGAAGCTTTCTTT. Its protein is CASPDDTEAFF. This chain connects TRBV2 to TRBJ1-1; D is uncertain. Per the germline V gene, CDR1 is SNHLY and CDR2 is FYNNEI. The germline V and J ends were trimmed by 8 bases and 3 bases, with 7 bases remaining between them. The CDR3 length is 11 residues.

The chain carries TRBV5-1 and TRBJ2-3; TRBD1 aligns across 7 bases. V lost 4 bases to trimming and J lost 2 bases; unmatched junction nucleotides: 7. The CDR3 consists of 15 residues. Germline-derived CDR1 and CDR2 are SGHRS and YFSETQ. CDR3 nucleotides: TGCGCCAGCAGCCCTCCCGGGACAGCCACAGATACGCAGTATTTT. This sequence encodes CASSPPGTATDTQYF.

This clone was seen a single time. The chain recombines TRBV5-1 with TRBJ1-5, with 8 bases aligning to TRBD1. Germline V gives CDR1 SGHRS, CDR2 YFSETQ. CDR3 length: 15 residues. The junction had 7 bases not matched to a gene; V was cut back by 4 bases and J by 4 bases. For the CDR3, the DNA is TGCGCCAGCAGCCCGACAGGGGTGACAAATCAGCCCCAGCATTTT. Translated: CASSPTGVTNQPQHF.

The table lists this clone with a count of one. This rearrangement joins TRBV7-2 to TRBJ2-7; perhaps TRBD2 as D (7 bases). Germline V gene sequence: CDR1 SGHTA, CDR2 FQGNSA. Trimming removed 4 bases at V and 5 bases at J, with 21 bases between. There are 16 residues in the CDR3. The CDR3 reads CASSSRRGARVDEQYF. The CDR3 nucleotides read TGTGCCAGCAGCTCCAGACGGGGGGCGAGGGTTGACGAGCAGTACTTC.

Only a few counts were recorded for this clone. V and J are TRBV6-4 and TRBJ2-6, with a weak D call TRBD1 (6 bases). There are 18 residues in the CDR3. Trimming took off 0 bases at V and 1 base at J, with 13 bases between the two ends. Germline V gene lookup returns CDR1 MRHNA and CDR2 SNTAGT. The CDR3 DNA reads TGTGCCAGCAGTGACTCGATTCAGGGGTTTTCTGGGGCCAACGTCCTGACTTTC. Protein sequence: CASSDSIQGFSGANVLTF.

This clone came up once. J is TRBJ2-1 and V is TRBV7-2, with TRBD2 matching over 9 bases. The length of the CDR3 is 15 residues. V gave up 1 base and J gave up 7 bases; unmatched junction bases: 5. The germline V gene has CDR1 SGHTA and CDR2 FQGNSA. Here the CDR3 DNA reads TGTGCCAGCAGCTTAGGGGCGGGGGGGCTTAATGAGCAGTTCTTC. Translating it yields CASSLGAGGLNEQFF.

This clone was counted between two and nine times. In nucleotides, the CDR3 is TGTGCCAGCAGCCAACGAGGGACTAGCGGGAGCGGCACAGATACGCAGTATTTT. Encoded protein: CASSQRGTSGSGTDTQYF. V gene TRBV4-2 combines with J gene TRBJ2-3; TRBD2 aligns across 14 bases. There are 18 residues in the CDR3. CDR1 and CDR2 from the germline V gene are LGHNA and YNFKEQ. V shed 2 bases, J shed 1 base, and the junction held 5 bases outside the gene matches.

There are a few counts of this clone. The chain carries TRBV9 and TRBJ2-1; 9 bases align to TRBD2. The CDR3 has 15 amino acids. Germline lookup yields CDR1 SGDLS and CDR2 YYNGEE. V trimming: 3 bases; J trimming: 0 bases; junction bases outside the gene matches: 1. The CDR3, as DNA: TGTGCCAGCAGCGGTAGCGGGAGCTCCTACAATGAGCAGTTCTTC. It yields the protein CASSGSGSSYNEQFF.

Regarding this clone: Relative to the germline gene, one junction end is altered; a read error may explain this. This chain uses TRBV5-1 with TRBJ2-3; TRBD1 aligns across 12 bases. The CDR3 sequence is 15 residues long. Germline V lookup: CDR1 SGHRS, CDR2 YFSETQ. The CDR3 coding sequence is TGCGCCAGCAGCTCGGGACAGGGGGCGGCAGATGCGCAGTATTTT. This gives the protein CASSSGQGAADAQYF.

This clone was observed a single time. The gene calls are TRBV5-6 and TRBJ2-1; D possibly corresponds to TRBD1 (6 bases). V was shortened by 4 bases and J by 10 bases, with 15 bases between the two germline ends. Germline V gene data show CDR1 as SGHDT and CDR2 as YYEEEE. The CDR3 extends over 13 amino acids. The DNA for the CDR3 is TGTGCCAGCAGCCTAGCAGGGGTTTACGAGCAGTTCTTC. Amino acid sequence: CASSLAGVYEQFF.

The chain couples TRBV19 to TRBJ2-2, with a weak D call TRBD2 (5 bases). With 4 bases removed from V and 7 bases from J, the gap between germline ends came to 7 bases. Germline V gene data show CDR1 as LNHDA and CDR2 as SQIVND (reference sequence). There are 12 residues in the CDR3. The CDR3 is CASSTRGGELFF. The CDR3, as DNA: TGTGCCAGTAGTACTCGGGGCGGGGAGCTGTTTTTT.

The CDR3 region is CASSLVNPNYGYTF. DNA for the CDR3: TGTGCCAGCAGCTTGGTTAATCCTAACTATGGCTACACCTTC. The genes are TRBV5-4 and TRBJ1-2; D is ambiguous. The CDR3 runs 14 residues. Deletions cut 0 bases from V and 0 bases from J, with 6 bases between. Germline CDR1 is SGHNT and CDR2 is YYREEE (reference sequence). Combining the CDR3 with reference TRBV5-4 and TRBJ1-2 gives the whole variable domain ETGVTQSPTHLIKTRGQQVTLRCSSQSGHNTVSWYQQALGQGPQFIFQYYREEENGRGNFPPRFSGLQFPNYSSELNVNALELDDSALYLCASSLVNPNYGYTFGSGTRLTVV.

The chain is built from TRBV28 and TRBJ1-6; D gene ambiguous. This CDR3 comprises 12 residues. Per the germline V gene, CDR1 is MDHEN and CDR2 is SYDVKM. Trimming removed 3 bases at V and 11 bases at J, with 8 bases between. The CDR3 DNA reads as TGTGCCAGCAGTTTTCGGGGTACACCCCTCCACTTT. Amino acid sequence: CASSFRGTPLHF.